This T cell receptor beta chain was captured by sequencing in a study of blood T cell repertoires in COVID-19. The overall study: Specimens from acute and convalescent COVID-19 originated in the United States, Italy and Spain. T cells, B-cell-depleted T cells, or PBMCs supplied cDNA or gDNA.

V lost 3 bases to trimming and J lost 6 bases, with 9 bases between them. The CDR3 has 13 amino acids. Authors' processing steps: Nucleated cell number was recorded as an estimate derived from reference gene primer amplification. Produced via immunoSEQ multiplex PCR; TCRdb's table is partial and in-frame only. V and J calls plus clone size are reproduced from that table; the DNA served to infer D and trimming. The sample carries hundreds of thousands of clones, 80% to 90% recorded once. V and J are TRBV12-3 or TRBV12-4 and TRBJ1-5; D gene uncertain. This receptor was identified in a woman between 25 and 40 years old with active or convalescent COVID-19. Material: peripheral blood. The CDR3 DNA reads TGTGCCAGCAGTTTCGGTGGTAGTCAGCCCCAGCATTTT. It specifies CASSFGGSQPQHF.